A single sample is the source of the 19 T cell receptor beta chains below, sequenced in a study of preoperative IRX-2 immunotherapy in early breast cancer. TCRdb keeps only in-frame clones here, not all; method: immunoSEQ multiplex PCR. The table lists about 2,000 clones, about 81% of them singletons, with approximately 5.6% in the top ten. As to treatment: preoperative locoregional IRX-2 cytokine immunotherapy. The input for sequencing was tumor tissue, taken before IRX-2 immunotherapy. Source of these receptors: a human donor with breast cancer.

The chain has TRBV11-3 and TRBJ1-4; D unclear. The CDR3 is 14 residues long. Germline CDR1 reads SGHNT; CDR2 reads YENEEA. The ends were cut back, 2 bases at V and 7 bases at J, with 11 bases in the middle. CDR3 in DNA: TGTGCCAGCAGCTTAAGACTGGGTAGTGAAAAACTGTTTTTT. Translation: CASSLRLGSEKLFF.

This clone was counted a few times. The chain joins TRBV18 to TRBJ2-6, with 8 bases fitting TRBD1. CDR3 length: 16 amino acids. CDR1 and CDR2 (germline): KGHSH, LQKENI. The V gene end was trimmed by 3 bases and the J gene end by 2 bases; junction bases not matched to a gene: 3. DNA for the CDR3: TGTGCCAGCTCACCGGCGGGACAGGCTGGGGCCAACGTCCTGACTTTC. Its protein is CASSPAGQAGANVLTF.

This clone has only a few counts. The chain recombines TRBV9 with TRBJ2-7; D remains ambiguous. Trimming shortened V by 0 bases and J by 6 bases, and 13 bases separated the two germline ends. The CDR3 sequence is 14 residues long. Germline CDR1 SGDLS, CDR2 YYNGEE. The CDR3 DNA follows: TGTGCCAGCAGCGTAGGGTCTTCAGGAGCCGAGCAGTACTTC. Translating it yields CASSVGSSGAEQYF.

This clone appeared once. V usage is TRBV5-1 and J usage is TRBJ1-1, with unresolved D. Deletions cut 4 bases from V and 6 bases from J, with 16 bases between. CDR3 length: 14 amino acids. CDR1 is SGHRS and CDR2 is YFSETQ in the germline V gene. The CDR3 loop reads CASSMASGSPEAFF. CDR3 sequence (DNA): TGCGCCAGCAGCATGGCCTCAGGCAGCCCTGAAGCTTTCTTT.

This chain uses TRBV30 with TRBJ1-1; weak D call: TRBD1 (5 bases). Deletions cut 4 bases from V and 1 base from J, with 10 bases between. Germline lookup yields CDR1 GTSNPN and CDR2 SVGIG (reference sequence). This CDR3 region has 13 residues. The CDR3 reads CAWKGTGNTEAFF. DNA of the CDR3: TGTGCCTGGAAAGGGACCGGGAACACTGAAGCTTTCTTT.

The CDR3 sequence is CASSLLAGTDTQYF. CDR3 sequence (DNA): TGTGCCAGCAGCTTACTAGCGGGAACAGATACGCAGTATTTT. V usage is TRBV11-3 and J usage is TRBJ2-3; 9 bases align to TRBD2. V lost 2 bases, J lost 3 bases, and 0 bases stayed unmatched. The CDR3 extends over 14 amino acids. The germline CDR1 and CDR2 sequences are SGHNT and YENEEA.

The J gene is TRBJ2-2, the V gene TRBV7-8; no definite D call. The germline gives CDR1 SGHVS, CDR2 FQNEAQ. This CDR3 is built from 13 residues. V lost 1 base and J 6 bases, leaving 6 bases between the germline ends. The CDR3 spells CASSLGPPGELFF. CDR3 bases: TGTGCCAGCAGCTTAGGACCACCCGGGGAGCTGTTTTTT. The full variable domain, with the rest looked up from reference TRBV7-8 and TRBJ2-2, is GAGVSQSPRYKVAKRGQDVALRCDPISGHVSLFWYQQALGQGPEFLTYFQNEAQLDKSGLPSDRFFAERPEGSVSTLKIQRTQQEDSAVYLCASSLGPPGELFFGEGSRLTVL.

The V gene is TRBV15, the J gene TRBJ2-2; no reliable D call. V was shortened by 0 bases and J by 0 bases, with 8 bases between the two germline ends. Germline V gene data show CDR1 as LNHNV and CDR2 as YYDKDF (reference sequence). There are 16 residues in the CDR3. CDR3 bases: TGTGCCACCAGCAGAGATTACACCCCGAACACCGGGGAGCTGTTTTTT. It is translated as CATSRDYTPNTGELFF.

This chain links TRBV5-1 with TRBJ2-5; D is ambiguous. There are 15 residues in the CDR3. Per germline, CDR1 SGHRS and CDR2 YFSETQ. Trimming took 0 bases from V and 4 from J, leaving 13 bases between them. For the CDR3, the DNA is TGCGCCAGCAGCTTGGAGGTAGCTAGGGCAGAGACCCAGTACTTC. It encodes CASSLEVARAETQYF.

In its sample, this clone ranks as large (0.1 to 1%). The chain carries TRBV6-8 and TRBJ2-7, with D tentatively TRBD2 (6 bases). V was pared by 5 bases and J by 4 bases, with 24 bases between. The CDR3 totals 17 residues. CDR1 and CDR2 (germline): MNHGY, SAAAGT. CDR3 coding DNA: TGTGCCAGCAGTCCCCTCCCCCCCCGGGCGGGACGATACGAGCAGTACTTC. The encoded protein is CASSPLPPRAGRYEQYF.

V and J are TRBV11-3 and TRBJ1-1, with TRBD1 identical over 7 bases. The CDR3 runs to 16 residues. Trimming took 4 bases from V and 5 from J; bases not matched to a gene: 13. Germline V lookup: CDR1 SGHNT, CDR2 YENEEA. The CDR3 bases are TGTGCCAGCAGCTCGTTTGCGACAGGGCGTCGGACTGAAGCTTTCTTT. It translates to CASSSFATGRRTEAFF.

The chain has TRBV6-8 and TRBJ2-7; D gene uncertain. The CDR3 is 14 residues long. Trimming cost V 1 base and J 3 bases, with 10 bases left between them. The germline V gene encodes CDR1 MNHGY and CDR2 SAAAGT. CDR3 DNA: TGTGCCAGCAGTTACTGGCAGTGGGACTACGAGCAGTACTTC. Protein: CASSYWQWDYEQYF.

The V and J genes are TRBV6-7 and TRBJ2-5; D remains ambiguous. TRBV6-7 is given ORF status, its function remaining uncertain. There are 11 residues in the CDR3. Trimming pared 2 bases from V and 5 bases from J, leaving 3 bases between. Written as DNA, the CDR3 is TGTGCCAGCAGTTACAAGGAGACCCAGTACTTC. Its translation: CASSYKETQYF.

A word on this clone: Sequence at one end of the junction differs from germline and may be a read error. The V gene is TRBV7-6, the J gene TRBJ2-1; D unresolved. The CDR3 loop spans 15 amino acids. CDR1 SGHVS and CDR2 FNYEAQ come from the germline V gene. CDR3 sequence: CASSLGRNSYNEQFF. The CDR3 region has the DNA TGTGCTAGCAGCTTAGGTAGGAACTCCTACAATGAGCAGTTCTTC. Full variable domain (remainder filled in from reference TRBV7-6 and TRBJ2-1): GAGVSQSPRYKVTKRGQDVALRCDPISGHVSLYWYRQALGQGPEFLTYFNYEAQQDKSGLPNDRFSAERPEGSISTLTIQRTEQRDSAMYRCASSLGRNSYNEQFFGPGTRLTVL.

The chain recombines TRBV28 with TRBJ2-3; 8 positions match TRBD1. After removal of 11 bases from V and 8 bases from J, the junction contained 15 bases not matched to a gene. Germline lookup yields CDR1 MDHEN and CDR2 SYDVKM. CDR3 length: 14 amino acids. The CDR3 DNA sequence: TGTGCCTGGACGTCGGGACAGGCCATTGGTACGCAGTATTTT. Translating gives CAWTSGQAIGTQYF.

This rearrangement joins TRBV7-5 to TRBJ2-1; the table's D call, TRBD2, has no DNA check behind it. TRBV7-5 is annotated as a pseudogene. There are 16 residues in the CDR3. The CDR3 sequence: CASSLTLAGGGYEQFF. CDR3 coding DNA: TGTGCCAGCAGCTTAACGTTGGCGGGGGGAGGCTACGAGCAGTTCTTC.

This chain connects TRBV14 to TRBJ2-5; no clear D. This CDR3 has 12 amino acids. Germline V gene sequence: CDR1 SGHDN, CDR2 FVKESK. V lost 0 bases and J lost 6, with 5 bases in between. CDR3 in DNA: TGTGCCAGCAGCCAAGATCGTAAGACCCAGTACTTC. It yields the protein CASSQDRKTQYF.

The rearrangement uses TRBV11-3 and TRBJ1-2; D is undetermined. CDR3 length: 15 amino acids. Trimming stripped 1 base from V and 6 bases from J, with 15 bases between. Germline V gives CDR1 SGHNT, CDR2 YENEEA. The CDR3 nucleotides read TGTGCCAGCAGCTTAGTGGGAGGGTCGGTTGATGGCTACACCTTC. Protein product: CASSLVGGSVDGYTF.

The rearrangement joins TRBV15 to TRBJ1-5, with D possibly matching TRBD1 (6 bases). This CDR3 is built from 15 residues. V shed 3 bases and J shed 6 bases, with 15 bases lying between them. From germline, CDR1 is LNHNV and CDR2 YYDKDF (reference sequence). CDR3 sequence (DNA): TGTGCCACCAGCAGGGACCAGGGGACCGTTCAGCCCCAGCATTTT. This sequence encodes CATSRDQGTVQPQHF.